The 32 T cell receptor beta chains given below trace back to one sample, sequenced in a study of molecular identifiers for immune sequencing clone quantification. TCRdb redid the calling of the PCR reads with MiXCR, one entry per CDR3 protein. The table includes 9,500 to 15,000 distinct CDR3 sequences, about 17% detected once. The sample consisted of naive CD8+ T cells from blood, with Jurkat cell RNA spiked in. Subset here: FACS-sorted CD8+CD4-CCR7+CD45RA+ naive T cells. The origin of the receptors is a human donor in good health. Some libraries in this study had Jurkat cell RNA spiked in.

This clonotype was seen a few times. This chain uses TRBV11-3 with TRBJ2-7; no clear D. This CDR3 spans 14 amino acids. CDR1 SGHNT and CDR2 YENEEA come from the germline V gene. The V and J ends lost 5 bases and 5 bases respectively, with 16 bases between them. CDR3 nucleotide sequence: TGTGCCAGCAGCGGCCGCCTCTCTGGAGACGAGCAGTACTTC. Its protein product is CASSGRLSGDEQYF.

This clonotype was counted ten times or more. The chain combines TRBV5-1 with TRBJ2-3; perhaps TRBD2 as D (6 bases). V lost 1 base and J 1 base, leaving 10 bases between the germline ends. Germline values: CDR1 SGHRS, CDR2 YFSETQ. This CDR3 contains 15 residues. The CDR3 coding sequence is TGCGCCAGCAGCTTGACGGGAGTGGGCACAGATACGCAGTATTTT. Its translation is CASSLTGVGTDTQYF. The entire variable domain, with the rest obtained from reference TRBV5-1 and TRBJ2-3, is as follows: KAGVTQTPRYLIKTRGQQVTLSCSPISGHRSVSWYQQTPGQGLQFLFEYFSETQRNKGNFPGRFSGRQFSNSRSEMNVSTLELGDSALYLCASSLTGVGTDTQYFGPGTRLTVL.

This clonotype was seen ten or more times. The chain employs TRBV15 and TRBJ1-4; the D gene is possibly TRBD1 (6 bases). The length of the CDR3 is 14 residues. The V end lost 8 bases, the J end lost 10 bases, and 20 bases lay between the germline ends. Germline lookup yields CDR1 LNHNV and CDR2 YYDKDF (reference sequence). The DNA of the CDR3 is TGTGCCACCCACAGCAACGGACAGATGGGAAAACTGTTTTTT. This encodes CATHSNGQMGKLFF.

The gene calls are TRBV20-1 and TRBJ2-7, with 10 bases matching TRBD1. The germline V gene encodes CDR1 DFQATT and CDR2 SNEGSKA (reference sequence). The CDR3 runs to 16 residues. Germline trimming cut 0 bases from V and 3 bases from J; bases unmatched to any gene: 8. Here the CDR3 reads CSARDLGQGEFYEQYF. As DNA, the CDR3 is TGCAGTGCTAGAGATCTCGGACAGGGGGAGTTCTACGAGCAGTACTTC.

This rearrangement joins TRBV5-1 to TRBJ2-3; perhaps TRBD2 as D (6 bases). Trimming removed 7 bases from V and 0 bases from J, with 15 bases in between. Germline CDR1 is SGHRS and CDR2 is YFSETQ. This CDR3 region has 15 residues. CDR3 nucleotides: TGCGCCAGCGCTGGCGGGGAAACTAGCACAGATACGCAGTATTTT. Encoded protein: CASAGGETSTDTQYF.

Within the sample, this clonotype is medium-sized. The chain links TRBV30 to TRBJ2-3; D remains ambiguous. The CDR3 runs to 12 residues. CDR1 and CDR2 from the germline V gene are GTSNPN and SVGIG (reference sequence). Trimming pared 1 base from V and 3 bases from J, leaving 5 bases between. The CDR3 DNA reads TGTGCCTGGAGTGACGAGACAGATACGCAGTATTTT. Protein product: CAWSDETDTQYF.

This clonotype was found a few times. This chain connects TRBV5-1 to TRBJ2-7; possible D gene TRBD2, 5 bases. The CDR3 has 14 amino acids. V lost 2 bases, J lost 3 bases, and 12 bases lay in between. CDR1 and CDR2 (germline): SGHRS, YFSETQ. The CDR3 DNA reads as TGCGCCAGCAGCTTCCTTGAGGGAAACTACGAGCAGTACTTC. Residues: CASSFLEGNYEQYF.

J is TRBJ2-3 and V is TRBV4-1; no reliable D call. Germline V CDR1 and CDR2: MGHRA, YSYEKL. Trimming took 0 bases from V and 3 from J, leaving 7 bases between them. The CDR3 has 14 residues. CDR3 nucleotide sequence: TGCGCCAGCAGCCAAGATCGTATTACAGATACGCAGTATTTT. This codes for CASSQDRITDTQYF.

About this clonotype: This may stem from a read error, because a much larger clone lies one nucleotide away. This rearrangement joins TRBV6-8 to TRBJ1-2; D gene ambiguous. The CDR3 totals 10 residues. Trimming stripped 5 bases from V and 9 bases from J, with 7 bases between. Germline V lookup: CDR1 MNHGY, CDR2 SAAAGT. Here the CDR3 reads CASSPDSYTF. The DNA for the CDR3 is TGTGCCAGCAGTCCAGATAGCTACACCTTC.

By sample fraction, this clonotype is medium-sized. The V and J genes are TRBV7-9 and TRBJ2-3; no reliable D call. Germline assignment: CDR1 SEHNR and CDR2 FQNEAQ (reference sequence). The CDR3 contains 17 residues. Trimming left V 5 bases short and J 2 bases short, with 20 bases between. The CDR3 loop reads CASSGFAVTPDTDTQYF. In nucleotides, the CDR3 is TGTGCCAGCAGCGGCTTTGCGGTCACACCCGACACAGATACGCAGTATTTT. Drawing the rest from reference TRBV7-9 and TRBJ2-3, the complete variable domain is DTGVSQNPRHKITKRGQNVTFRCDPISEHNRLYWYRQTLGQGPEFLTYFQNEAQLEKSRLLSDRFSAERPKGSFSTLEIQRTEQGDSAMYLCASSGFAVTPDTDTQYFGPGTRLTVL.

Concerning this clonotype itself: The junction departs from germline at one end; a sequencing error may be responsible. The chain employs TRBV4-1 and TRBJ2-3, with 7 bases matching TRBD2. The CDR3 has 17 residues. Germline V gene lookup returns CDR1 MGHRA and CDR2 YSYEKL. The CDR3 nucleotides are TGCGCCAGCAGCTATGAAGCGGGGCTCTCGGCCACAGATACACAGTATTTT. This translates into CASSYEAGLSATDTQYF.

By sample fraction, this clonotype is medium-sized (0.01 to 0.1%). This chain links TRBV20-1 with TRBJ2-7; D gene ambiguous. With 6 bases removed from V and 4 bases from J, the gap between germline ends came to 19 bases. Germline V CDR1 and CDR2: DFQATT, SNEGSKA (reference sequence). The CDR3 is made up of 14 amino acids. Here the CDR3 reads CSAPGPERLYEQYF. The CDR3 DNA reads TGCAGTGCCCCCGGACCGGAGCGCTTGTACGAGCAGTACTTC.

Notes on this clonotype: Relative to the germline gene, one junction end is altered; a read error may explain this. The chain employs TRBV5-3 and TRBJ2-7, with 7 nucleotides matching TRBD2. TRBV5-3 is reported as an ORF; its role is uncertain. The CDR3 has 14 amino acids. CDR3 bases: TGTGCCAGCAGCTCGGGACGGCGGGGGTACGAGCAGTACTTC. This sequence encodes CASSSGRRGYEQYF.

On this clonotype itself: This could be a read error, since a much larger clone is one nucleotide away. Here the CDR3 omits its conserved ending phenylalanine or tryptophan, so a read error is the likely source. The V call is TRBV7-9, the J call TRBJ2-1; no clear D. Germline CDR1 reads SEHNR; CDR2 reads FQNEAQ (reference sequence). CDR3 length: 12 amino acids. V was pared by 1 base and J by 9 bases, with 7 bases between. CDR3 nucleotide sequence: TGTGCCAGCAGCTTAGGTACTATTGAGCAGTTCCTC. Encoded protein: CASSLGTIEQFL.

About this clonotype itself: Sequence at one end of the junction differs from germline and may be a read error. The chain has TRBV7-9 and TRBJ2-1, with D tentatively TRBD2 (6 bases). The CDR3 spans 15 residues. The germline CDR1 and CDR2 sequences are SEHNR and FQNEAQ (reference sequence). The CDR3 here is CASSSTRSSYSEQFF. As DNA, the CDR3 is TGTGCCAGCAGCTCGACTAGGAGCTCCTACAGTGAGCAGTTCTTC.

This clonotype was counted at least ten times. The J gene is TRBJ2-7, the V gene TRBV28; 9 nucleotides align to TRBD1. Per germline, CDR1 MDHEN and CDR2 SYDVKM. V shed 3 bases and J 3 bases; nucleotides not matched to a gene: 12. The CDR3 has 17 amino acids. CDR3 sequence reads: CASSLDRGGPRIYEQYF. CDR3 in DNA: TGTGCCAGCAGTTTGGACAGGGGAGGCCCTCGGATCTACGAGCAGTACTTC.

The chain employs TRBV12-3 or TRBV12-4 and TRBJ1-1, with D perhaps TRBD1 (5 bases). V shed 5 bases and J shed 4 bases, with 8 bases lying between them. The CDR3 is made up of 12 amino acids. The CDR3 is CASSMGGTEAFF. For the CDR3, the DNA is TGTGCCAGCAGTATGGGGGGCACTGAAGCTTTCTTT.

Relative to its sample, this clonotype is medium-sized. This chain links TRBV7-2 with TRBJ2-1, with 10 bases fitting TRBD1. CDR3 size: 16 residues. Germline values: CDR1 SGHTA, CDR2 FQGNSA. Trimming at V came to 5 bases and at J to 2 bases, leaving 6 bases not matched to a gene. CDR3: CASSPWDRGPYNEQFF. CDR3 coding DNA: TGTGCCAGCAGCCCCTGGGACAGGGGACCCTACAATGAGCAGTTCTTC. Combining the CDR3 with reference TRBV7-2 and TRBJ2-1 gives the whole variable domain GAGVSQSPSNKVTEKGKDVELRCDPISGHTALYWYRQSLGQGLEFLIYFQGNSAPDKSGLPSDRFSAERTGGSVSTLTIQRTQQEDSAVYLCASSPWDRGPYNEQFFGPGTRLTVL.

This clonotype was seen repeatedly, ten times or more. CDR3 in amino acids: CASSFVLFTDTQYF. Written as DNA, the CDR3 is TGTGCCAGCAGTTTTGTTCTTTTCACAGATACGCAGTATTTT. The gene calls are TRBV27 and TRBJ2-3; D not resolved. The V gene's germline CDR1 is MNHEY and CDR2 SMNVEV (reference sequence). The V end lost 3 bases, the J end lost 2 bases, and 9 bases lay between the germline ends. The CDR3 sequence is 14 residues long.

This clonotype was counted ten times or more. The chain couples TRBV6-5 to TRBJ1-1; no clear D gene. Trimming stripped 0 bases from V and 0 bases from J, with 8 bases between. This CDR3 spans 15 amino acids. Germline loops: CDR1 MNHEY, CDR2 SVGAGI. The CDR3 reads CASSYSFPLNTEAFF. CDR3 DNA: TGTGCCAGCAGTTACTCGTTCCCGTTGAACACTGAAGCTTTCTTT.

This clonotype came up a few times. The V gene is TRBV6-2 or TRBV6-3, the J gene TRBJ2-5, with D perhaps matching TRBD1 (5 bases). Germline V gene lookup returns CDR1 MNHEY and CDR2 SVGEGT. This CDR3 contains 15 residues. V lost 4 bases and J lost 4, with 16 bases in between. The CDR3 loop reads CASSSTLGVGETQYF. The CDR3, as DNA: TGTGCCAGCAGTTCCACCTTAGGGGTAGGAGAGACCCAGTACTTC.

This clonotype was recorded a few times. The chain has TRBV20-1 and TRBJ2-1; the D is unclear. With 3 bases removed from V and 11 bases from J, the gap between germline ends came to 11 bases. The CDR3 length is 11 residues. Germline assignment: CDR1 DFQATT and CDR2 SNEGSKA (reference sequence). CDR3 sequence reads: CSASRLGKQFF. For the CDR3, the DNA is TGCAGTGCTAGTCGTCTAGGTAAGCAGTTCTTC.

This clonotype appeared many times. V and J are TRBV12-3 or TRBV12-4 and TRBJ2-7; D is ambiguous. There are 14 residues in the CDR3. Trimming stripped 1 base from V and 4 bases from J, with 11 bases between. The CDR3 here is CASSLGRFMYEQYF. The CDR3 DNA sequence: TGTGCCAGCAGTTTAGGGCGGTTTATGTACGAGCAGTACTTC.

V usage is TRBV24-1 and J usage is TRBJ2-7; 8 bases line up with TRBD1. This CDR3 region has 13 residues. Unmatched junction bases numbered 5, after V lost 9 bases and J lost 2 bases. Germline CDR1 and CDR2: KGHDR and SFDVKD. The CDR3 DNA reads TGTGCCACCGAGGGACAGGAGACCTACGAGCAGTACTTC. This codes for CATEGQETYEQYF.

Within the sample, this clonotype is medium-sized. The chain joins TRBV7-6 to TRBJ2-2; the D is unclear. The ends were cut back, 2 bases at V and 1 base at J, with 2 bases in the middle. Germline V lookup: CDR1 SGHVS, CDR2 FNYEAQ. The CDR3 consists of 13 residues. CDR3 DNA sequence: TGTGCCAGCAGCTTATGGAACACCGGGGAGCTGTTTTTT. This sequence encodes CASSLWNTGELFF.

This clonotype rates as medium-sized (0.01 to 0.1%). The chain links TRBV29-1 to TRBJ1-1; D perhaps matches TRBD1 (5 bases). Germline V gene lookup returns CDR1 SQVTM and CDR2 ANQGSEA. Trimming removed 4 bases at V and 10 bases at J, with 13 bases between. The CDR3 has 11 residues. This CDR3 is CSVALLGVAFF. The CDR3 bases are TGCAGCGTTGCCCTGCTAGGGGTAGCTTTCTTT.

This clonotype is judged medium-sized (0.01 to 0.1%). The V and J genes are TRBV23-1 and TRBJ2-3; 14 nucleotides match TRBD2. TRBV23-1 is reported as an ORF; its role is uncertain. This CDR3 comprises 20 residues. V trimming: 3 bases; J trimming: 2 bases; junction bases outside the gene matches: 13. The CDR3 loop reads CASSHRKPWTSGRYTDTQYF. DNA for the CDR3: TGCGCCAGCAGTCATCGGAAACCTTGGACTAGCGGGAGGTACACAGATACGCAGTATTTT.

By its share, this clonotype is medium-sized (0.01 to 0.1%). This sequence joins TRBV29-1 and TRBJ2-7; D uncertain. Germline CDR1 reads SQVTM; CDR2 reads ANQGSEA. V was trimmed by 4 bases and J by 3 bases, leaving 13 bases between them. There are 13 residues in the CDR3. CDR3 in amino acids: CSVADTDYYEQYF. Here the CDR3 DNA reads TGCAGCGTTGCCGACACCGATTACTACGAGCAGTACTTC.

V usage is TRBV7-6 and J usage is TRBJ2-7; 8 bases match TRBD2. Trimming took 5 bases from V and 4 from J; bases not matched to a gene: 19. The germline CDR1 and CDR2 sequences are SGHVS and FNYEAQ. There are 18 residues in the CDR3. CDR3 amino acids: CASSPTIPSREGIYEQYF. CDR3 in DNA: TGTGCCAGCAGCCCTACAATACCCAGCCGGGAGGGAATTTACGAGCAGTACTTC.

This clonotype was seen a handful of times. The chain couples TRBV19 to TRBJ2-1; D perhaps matches TRBD1 (5 bases). The length of the CDR3 is 15 residues. Trimming took 6 bases from V and 1 from J, leaving 13 bases between them. Germline lookup yields CDR1 LNHDA and CDR2 SQIVND (reference sequence). This CDR3 is CASSLSQGSYNEQFF. Written as DNA, the CDR3 is TGTGCCAGTAGCTTGAGTCAGGGTTCCTACAATGAGCAGTTCTTC. Full variable domain (outside the CDR3, taken from reference TRBV19 and TRBJ2-1): DGGITQSPKYLFRKEGQNVTLSCEQNLNHDAMYWYRQDPGQGLRLIYYSQIVNDFQKGDIAEGYSVSREKKESFPLTVTSAQKNPTAFYLCASSLSQGSYNEQFFGPGTRLTVL.

As for this clonotype: This clone may be a read error of a much larger clone one base away. The chain couples TRBV18 to TRBJ2-2, with 10 bases fitting TRBD2. Germline CDR1 reads KGHSH; CDR2 reads LQKENI. The CDR3 runs 19 residues. V gave up 3 bases and J gave up 9 bases; unmatched junction bases: 19. For the CDR3, the DNA is TGTGCCAGCTCACCTCGCCCAGGACTAGCGGAGATGGTTATCAGGGAGCTGTTTTTT. Translated: CASSPRPGLAEMVIRELFF.

This clonotype was counted ten times or more. The J gene is TRBJ2-7, the V gene TRBV7-2, with D maybe TRBD2 (5 bases). The CDR3 is 14 residues long. V lost 4 bases, J lost 3 bases, and 13 bases lay in between. CDR1 and CDR2 from the germline V gene are SGHTA and FQGNSA. The CDR3 reads CASSWGASIYEQYF. The CDR3 DNA is TGTGCCAGCAGCTGGGGAGCCTCAATCTACGAGCAGTACTTC.